The 26 T cell receptor beta chains given below trace back to one sample, sequenced in a study of shared clonotypes between healthy human individuals. Assay used: immunoSEQ multiplex PCR; TCRdb lists only in-frame clones, some missing. The repertoire consists of 2,500,000 or so clones, with approximately 90% occurring once and the leading ten covering approximately 0.4%. The sequenced material came from naive CD4+ T cells from PBMCs. The sample's subset: CD45RA+ positively selected. Receptor source: a man between 18 and 35 years old in good health. Some clones in this sample may be carry-over from other donors' samples.

To note about this clone: Other nucleotide sequences in the sample specify the same CDR3. This rearrangement joins TRBV18 to TRBJ1-1; D might be TRBD1 (5 bases). Germline values: CDR1 KGHSH, CDR2 LQKENI. The CDR3 is made up of 14 amino acids. V was trimmed by 6 bases and J by 0 bases, leaving 11 bases between them. DNA for the CDR3: TGTGCCAGCTCTCGGGACCGAATGAACACTGAAGCTTTCTTT. This codes for CASSRDRMNTEAFF.

This chain connects TRBV5-4 to TRBJ2-1, with D perhaps matching TRBD2 (5 bases). Germline V gene lookup returns CDR1 SGHNT and CDR2 YYREEE (reference sequence). V lost 3 bases to trimming and J lost 10 bases, with 8 bases between them. The CDR3 loop spans 11 amino acids. DNA of the CDR3: TGTGCCAGCAGCTCGACGGGAGAGCAGTTCTTC. Its translation: CASSSTGEQFF. The whole variable domain, filled in from reference TRBV5-4 and TRBJ2-1, reads ETGVTQSPTHLIKTRGQQVTLRCSSQSGHNTVSWYQQALGQGPQFIFQYYREEENGRGNFPPRFSGLQFPNYSSELNVNALELDDSALYLCASSSTGEQFFGPGTRLTVL.

The gene calls are TRBV9 and TRBJ1-4; D remains unclear. The V gene lost 0 bases and the J gene lost 8 bases, with 8 bases spanning the gap. The germline V gene encodes CDR1 SGDLS and CDR2 YYNGEE. The CDR3 is 13 residues long. The CDR3 region has the DNA TGTGCCAGCAGCGTAGACCCCGAAGAAAAACTGTTTTTT. The encoded protein is CASSVDPEEKLFF.

The genes are TRBV19 and TRBJ2-7, with TRBD1 identical over 7 bases. This CDR3 region has 14 residues. Per germline, CDR1 LNHDA and CDR2 SQIVND (reference sequence). J lost 2 bases, V lost 2 bases, and 3 bases had no gene match. The CDR3, as DNA: TGTGCCAGTAGTATAACCAGGGGGACCTACGAGCAGTACTTC. Protein sequence: CASSITRGTYEQYF.

The chain uses TRBV18 and TRBJ2-5, with 8 bases fitting TRBD1. Losses at the gene ends were 3 bases for V and 5 bases for J; bases not matched to a gene: 8. Germline assignment: CDR1 KGHSH and CDR2 LQKENI. The CDR3 runs to 15 residues. The CDR3 coding sequence is TGTGCCAGCTCACCGCCCGGGACAGGAGGGGAGACCCAGTACTTC. Amino acids: CASSPPGTGGETQYF.

The chain carries TRBV28 and TRBJ2-3; the D is unclear. Trimming stripped 2 bases from V and 2 bases from J, with 17 bases between. The CDR3 spans 17 residues. Germline CDR1 is MDHEN and CDR2 is SYDVKM. CDR3 nucleotide sequence: TGTGCCAGCAGTTTAGAAGGTCGAAAGCCCCCCACAGATACGCAGTATTTT. Amino acid sequence: CASSLEGRKPPTDTQYF.

The genes are TRBV5-6 and TRBJ2-1; maybe TRBD1 (6 bases). The V gene lost 4 bases and the J gene lost 3 bases, with 17 bases spanning the gap. The CDR3 has 16 residues. CDR1 is SGHDT, CDR2 YYEEEE, per germline. CDR3 nucleotides: TGTGCCAGCAGCCAATCCAGGGCAGGGGTCTACAATGAGCAGTTCTTC. Encoded protein: CASSQSRAGVYNEQFF.

Note on this clone: The same CDR3 can be traced to other DNA sequences in this sample. This chain links TRBV11-3 with TRBJ2-1; 9 positions match TRBD1. The CDR3 consists of 15 residues. With V trimmed by 4 bases and J by 4 bases, 5 bases remained unmatched. Germline values: CDR1 SGHNT, CDR2 YENEEA. CDR3: CASSSGQGTYNEQFF. In nucleotides, the CDR3 is TGTGCCAGCAGCTCGGGACAGGGAACATACAATGAGCAGTTCTTC.

The V and J genes are TRBV5-4 and TRBJ2-1; 9 bases map to TRBD1. This CDR3 has 16 residues. Germline loops: CDR1 SGHNT, CDR2 YYREEE (reference sequence). After removal of 4 bases from V and 3 bases from J, the junction contained 8 bases not matched to a gene. CDR3 sequence (DNA): TGTGCCAGCAGCCTCCCTCCGGGACAGGGCTACAATGAGCAGTTCTTC. It translates to CASSLPPGQGYNEQFF.

The V gene is TRBV25-1, the J gene TRBJ1-4; TRBD1 matches at 8 bases. Germline V lookup: CDR1 MGHDK, CDR2 SYGVNS. The CDR3 length is 14 residues. Trimming took 7 bases from V and 8 from J; bases not matched to a gene: 9. The CDR3 spells CASTHRQGIEKLFF. CDR3 DNA sequence: TGTGCCAGCACTCACCGACAGGGGATCGAAAAACTGTTTTTT.

As regards this clone: The same CDR3 is also encoded by other DNA sequences in this sample. The V call is TRBV11-3, the J call TRBJ2-7, with D hard to call. Germline V gene sequence: CDR1 SGHNT, CDR2 YENEEA. The CDR3 length is 12 residues. Trimming took off 1 base at V and 3 bases at J, with 4 bases between the two ends. The CDR3 DNA follows: TGTGCCAGCAGCTTAGGAAACTACGAGCAGTACTTC. This translates into CASSLGNYEQYF. Using reference TRBV11-3 and TRBJ2-7 for the parts outside the CDR3, the full variable domain is EAGVVQSPRYKIIEKKQPVAFWCNPISGHNTLYWYLQNLGQGPELLIRYENEEAVDDSQLPKDRFSAERLKGVDSTLKIQPAELGDSAVYLCASSLGNYEQYFGPGTRLTVT.

This clone has only one observation. The V and J genes are TRBV6-5 and TRBJ1-5; 7 nucleotides agree with TRBD1. V lost 6 bases and J lost 2; bases outside the gene matches: 7. CDR1 MNHEY and CDR2 SVGAGI come from the germline V gene. The CDR3 covers 15 residues. CDR3 DNA sequence: TGTGCCAGCAGCGGATACAGGGGAGGCAATCAGCCCCAGCATTTT. Translation: CASSGYRGGNQPQHF.

This chain connects TRBV30 to TRBJ2-5; 12 bases are shared with TRBD2. The end of the DNA is better explained by TRBJ2-7, so the J call may be wrong. CDR1 is GTSNPN, CDR2 SVGIG, per germline (reference sequence). CDR3 size: 15 residues. CDR3: CAWSTGLAGSYEQYF. The CDR3 nucleotides are TGTGCCTGGAGTACGGGACTAGCGGGCTCCTACGAGCAGTACTTC.

The J gene is TRBJ2-7, the V gene TRBV6-6; no firm D call. V was shortened by 2 bases and J by 5 bases, with 7 bases between the two germline ends. This CDR3 has 12 residues. The V gene's germline CDR1 is MNHNY and CDR2 SVGAGI (reference sequence). CDR3 in DNA: TGTGCCAGCAGTTACCCCGAGGACGAGCAGTACTTC. It encodes CASSYPEDEQYF.

The CDR3 bases are TGTGCCAGCAGTTATCGTCCGGGCAGTAGCAATCAGCCCCAGCATTTT. Protein sequence: CASSYRPGSSNQPQHF. This chain joins TRBV6-6 and TRBJ1-5; D is ambiguous. This CDR3 contains 16 residues. Germline lookup yields CDR1 MNHNY and CDR2 SVGAGI (reference sequence). Trimming took 3 bases from V and 0 from J, leaving 12 bases between them.

There are a few counts of this clone. The V gene is TRBV28, the J gene TRBJ1-2; D remains unclear. Germline V lookup: CDR1 MDHEN, CDR2 SYDVKM. The CDR3 covers 12 residues. Trimming pared 11 bases from V and 3 bases from J, leaving 13 bases between. The CDR3 here is CAGLGRDYGYTF. The DNA of the CDR3 is TGTGCCGGACTTGGACGGGACTATGGCTACACCTTC.

Points on this clone: This specimen includes other DNA sequences encoding the same CDR3. The chain has TRBV7-2 and TRBJ2-3; D gene uncertain. The CDR3 length is 12 residues. V was clipped by 4 bases and J by 6 bases, with 8 bases between them. Per the germline V gene, CDR1 is SGHTA and CDR2 is FQGNSA. CDR3 sequence: CASSSSSDTQYF. The CDR3 region has the DNA TGTGCCAGCAGCTCCAGTTCGGATACGCAGTATTTT.

About this clone itself: Other DNA sequences in this sample translate to the same CDR3. The chain combines TRBV2 with TRBJ1-5; a weak D match, TRBD1 (6 bases). Germline assignment: CDR1 SNHLY and CDR2 FYNNEI. CDR3 size: 14 residues. V was pared by 6 bases and J by 1 base, with 10 bases between. CDR3 sequence: CASRAQGSNQPQHF. CDR3 nucleotide sequence: TGTGCCAGCAGGGCACAGGGAAGCAATCAGCCCCAGCATTTT.

The rearrangement links TRBV4-3 to TRBJ2-3; no firm D call. This CDR3 comprises 13 residues. Per germline, CDR1 LGHNA and CDR2 YSLEER. V was shortened by 0 bases and J by 6 bases, with 7 bases between the two germline ends. CDR3 sequence: CASSQETPDTQYF. The CDR3 region has the DNA TGCGCCAGCAGCCAAGAAACCCCCGATACGCAGTATTTT.

The chain recombines TRBV5-1 with TRBJ2-5; 7 bases align to TRBD2. Trimming took 5 bases from V and 5 from J; bases not matched to a gene: 9. The CDR3 runs 14 residues. The germline gives CDR1 SGHRS, CDR2 YFSETQ. The CDR3 region is CASSWDGGSETQYF. CDR3 nucleotide sequence: TGCGCCAGCAGTTGGGACGGGGGGTCCGAGACCCAGTACTTC.

This clone appeared a few times. The chain is built from TRBV5-1 and TRBJ1-4; D is ambiguous. V shed 3 bases and J shed 4 bases, with 13 bases lying between them. The CDR3 runs to 15 residues. Per the germline V gene, CDR1 is SGHRS and CDR2 is YFSETQ. The CDR3 here is CASSSTGRSNEKLFF. The CDR3 coding sequence is TGCGCCAGCAGCTCAACGGGCCGAAGTAATGAAAAACTGTTTTTT.

In DNA, the CDR3 is TGTGCCAGCAGCGTACGGGGGAATGAAAAACTGTTTTTT. Translated, it gives CASSVRGNEKLFF. The chain recombines TRBV7-9 with TRBJ1-4, with D maybe TRBD1 (5 bases). The germline V and J ends were trimmed by 5 bases and 5 bases, with 9 bases remaining between them. CDR1 is SEHNR, CDR2 FQNEAQ, per germline (reference sequence). The CDR3 covers 13 residues. The full variable domain, in which reference TRBV7-9 and TRBJ1-4 provide the parts outside the CDR3, is DTGVSQNPRHKITKRGQNVTFRCDPISEHNRLYWYRQTLGQGPEFLTYFQNEAQLEKSRLLSDRFSAERPKGSFSTLEIQRTEQGDSAMYLCASSVRGNEKLFFGSGTQLSVL.

This chain links TRBV19 with TRBJ2-2, with TRBD1 as a possible D gene (6 bases). V was shortened by 6 bases and J by 2 bases, with 10 bases between the two germline ends. The CDR3 has 14 amino acids. Looked up from germline, CDR1 is LNHDA and CDR2 is SQIVND (reference sequence). CDR3 sequence reads: CASRPDRNTGELFF. CDR3 in DNA: TGTGCCAGTAGACCGGACAGAAACACCGGGGAGCTGTTTTTT.

The V call is TRBV30, the J call TRBJ1-2; perhaps TRBD1 as D (5 bases). The CDR3 is 11 amino acids. Germline V gene sequence: CDR1 GTSNPN, CDR2 SVGIG (reference sequence). V lost 5 bases and J lost 7, with 11 bases in between. The CDR3, as DNA: TGTGCCTGGGGGCAGGGTGTTGGCTACACCTTC. This sequence encodes CAWGQGVGYTF.

This clone was recorded a few times. This sample includes further DNA sequences coding for the same CDR3. V is TRBV19 and J is TRBJ1-1, with unresolved D. CDR3 length: 14 amino acids. Germline V CDR1 and CDR2: LNHDA, SQIVND (reference sequence). V shed 1 base and J shed 0 bases, with 6 bases lying between them. CDR3 residues: CASSIGALNTEAFF. The CDR3, as DNA: TGTGCCAGTAGTATAGGGGCATTGAACACTGAAGCTTTCTTT.

The V gene is TRBV5-1, the J gene TRBJ2-5; 8 bases match TRBD2. V dropped 3 bases and J dropped 4; count of bases not matched to a gene: 2. The CDR3 runs 13 residues. CDR1 is SGHRS and CDR2 is YFSETQ in the germline V gene. The DNA of the CDR3 is TGCGCCAGCAGCTCCAGCGGGAGAGAGACCCAGTACTTC. Amino acid sequence: CASSSSGRETQYF.